The entry that follows covers one TCR beta chain sequence. This CDR3 is built from 13 residues. The V gene lost 1 base and the J gene lost 1 base, with 5 bases spanning the gap. Germline V CDR1 and CDR2: SGHRS, YFSETQ. Per the authors' pipeline: Amplifying reference gene primers gave estimates of nucleated cell counts. The repertoire was sequenced with immunoSEQ multiplex PCR; TCRdb's copy has only in-frame clones and lacks some. The V and J calls and the clone size are those of that table, but D and trimming were determined from the DNA. The sample records approximately 270,000 clones, about 80% being singletons. The entry originates in a study of blood T cell repertoires in COVID-19. At the level of the study: The United States, Italy and Spain were the sources of the acute and convalescent COVID-19 samples. Sources were T cells, B-cell-depleted T cells, or PBMCs; the material itself was cDNA or gDNA.

The sample comprised peripheral blood. The receptor's source is an elderly man with acute or convalescent COVID-19. V usage is TRBV5-1 and J usage is TRBJ1-1; possibly TRBD1 for D (5 bases). This chain's CDR3 is CASSLTGNTEAFF. The DNA of the CDR3 is TGCGCCAGCAGCTTGACAGGGAACACTGAAGCTTTCTTT. The full variable domain, with the rest looked up from reference TRBV5-1 and TRBJ1-1, is KAGVTQTPRYLIKTRGQQVTLSCSPISGHRSVSWYQQTPGQGLQFLFEYFSETQRNKGNFPGRFSGRQFSNSRSEMNVSTLELGDSALYLCASSLTGNTEAFFGQGTRLTVV.